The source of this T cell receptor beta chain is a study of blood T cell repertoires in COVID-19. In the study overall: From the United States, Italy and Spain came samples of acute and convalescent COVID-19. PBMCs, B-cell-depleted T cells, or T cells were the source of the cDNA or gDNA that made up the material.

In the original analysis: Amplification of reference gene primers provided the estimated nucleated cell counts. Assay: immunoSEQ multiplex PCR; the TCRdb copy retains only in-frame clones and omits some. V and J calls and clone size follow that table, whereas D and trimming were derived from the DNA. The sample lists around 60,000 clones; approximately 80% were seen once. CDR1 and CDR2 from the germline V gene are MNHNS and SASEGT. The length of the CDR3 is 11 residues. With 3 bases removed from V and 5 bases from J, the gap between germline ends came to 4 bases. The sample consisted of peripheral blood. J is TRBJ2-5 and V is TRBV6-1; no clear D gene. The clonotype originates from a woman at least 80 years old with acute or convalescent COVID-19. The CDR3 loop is CASSDLETQYF. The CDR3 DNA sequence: TGTGCCAGCAGTGACCTTGAGACCCAGTACTTC.